One sample yielded the 21 T cell receptor beta chains listed below, sequenced in a study of T cell changes during pregnancy in multiple sclerosis. The table came from immunoSEQ multiplex PCR; TCRdb's copy has only in-frame clones and leaves some out. The table records roughly 49,000 clones, about 91% of them present only once. The sample consisted of peripheral blood, taken after pregnancy. These TCRs come from a female donor with multiple sclerosis, enrolled in a pregnancy study.

This chain connects TRBV6-5 to TRBJ2-7; TRBD1 might be the D (6 bases). The CDR3 has 16 amino acids. Trimming cost V 4 bases and J 6 bases, with 22 bases left between them. CDR1 and CDR2 from the germline V gene are MNHEY and SVGAGI. Here the CDR3 reads CASSSFRSVLGGEQYF. The CDR3 nucleotides are TGTGCCAGCAGTTCTTTTAGATCAGTGCTAGGGGGCGAGCAGTACTTC.

The chain is built from TRBV5-1 and TRBJ2-1; 9 bases are shared with TRBD1. Germline V gene data show CDR1 as SGHRS and CDR2 as YFSETQ. With V trimmed by 5 bases and J by 5 bases, 5 bases remained unmatched. The CDR3 runs to 14 residues. The DNA for the CDR3 is TGCGCCAGCAGGGGACAGGGCTGGGACAATGAGCAGTTCTTC. Translating it yields CASRGQGWDNEQFF.

CDR3 DNA: TGTGCCAGCAGTTACTCTTCCAGGGGCCCCTACGAGCAGTACTTC. As protein: CASSYSSRGPYEQYF. The rearrangement joins TRBV6-5 to TRBJ2-7; maybe TRBD1 (6 bases). The CDR3 length is 15 residues. Trimming pared 0 bases from V and 2 bases from J, leaving 11 bases between. CDR1 and CDR2 (germline): MNHEY, SVGAGI.

This chain uses TRBV7-9 with TRBJ1-5, with D possibly matching TRBD1 (5 bases). Trimming cost V 1 base and J 2 bases, with 12 bases left between them. The CDR3 is 16 amino acids. Per germline, CDR1 SEHNR and CDR2 FQNEAQ (reference sequence). Here the CDR3 reads CASSLVSGERNQPQHF. The CDR3 coding sequence is TGTGCCAGCAGCTTAGTATCGGGGGAACGCAATCAGCCCCAGCATTTT.

In its sample, this clone was seen a few times. The chain employs TRBV19 and TRBJ2-5, with 11 bases fitting TRBD2. Germline CDR1 is LNHDA and CDR2 is SQIVND (reference sequence). The CDR3 runs to 15 residues. V shed 4 bases, J shed 2 bases, and the junction held 3 bases outside the gene matches. The CDR3: CASSTLAGGQETQYF. The CDR3 DNA is TGTGCCAGTAGTACCCTAGCGGGGGGACAAGAGACCCAGTACTTC.

The V gene is TRBV7-3, the J gene TRBJ2-1; TRBD2 aligns across 8 bases. The CDR3 consists of 14 residues. Germline-derived CDR1 and CDR2 are SGHTA and FQGTGA. The J segment lost 9 bases and the V segment lost 3 bases, leaving 7 bases of the junction unmatched. The CDR3 region is CASSFSGARGEQFF. The DNA of the CDR3 is TGTGCCAGCAGCTTTAGCGGGGCCCGGGGTGAGCAGTTCTTC. Full variable domain (outside the CDR3, taken from reference TRBV7-3 and TRBJ2-1): GAGVSQTPSNKVTEKGKYVELRCDPISGHTALYWYRQSLGQGPEFLIYFQGTGAADDSGLPNDRFFAVRPEGSVSTLKIQRTERGDSAVYLCASSFSGARGEQFFGPGTRLTVL.

DNA of the CDR3: TGTGCCATCAGTGAGTCTGCGGGAGCTGGGGCCAACGTCCTGACTTTC. Its protein product is CAISESAGAGANVLTF. V and J are TRBV10-3 and TRBJ2-6; 7 positions agree with TRBD2. The germline CDR1 and CDR2 sequences are ENHRY and SYGVKD. The junction had 1 base not matched to a gene; V was cut back by 0 bases and J by 2 bases. This CDR3 comprises 16 residues.

The chain combines TRBV4-2 with TRBJ1-3; 10 bases are shared with TRBD1. The V segment lost 4 bases and the J segment 4 bases; nucleotides outside the gene matches: 10. Germline V gene sequence: CDR1 LGHNA, CDR2 YNFKEQ. The CDR3 is 17 amino acids. CDR3 bases: TGTGCCAGCAGCCTCACCGGGGGACAGGGGCCGGGAAACACCATATATTTT. It translates to CASSLTGGQGPGNTIYF.

The J gene is TRBJ1-2, the V gene TRBV7-9, with 7 positions matching TRBD1. This CDR3 contains 11 residues. J gave up 8 bases and V 6 bases, and 3 bases lay outside the gene matches. Germline-derived CDR1 and CDR2 are SEHNR and FQNEAQ (reference sequence). The CDR3 DNA is TGTGCCAGCAGTCCGACAGGGGGCTACACCTTC. Translation gives CASSPTGGYTF.

This sequence joins TRBV4-3 and TRBJ1-6; a possible D gene is TRBD1 (5 bases). The germline CDR1 and CDR2 sequences are LGHNA and YSLEER. The CDR3 has 15 residues. Trimming pared 0 bases from V and 8 bases from J, leaving 11 bases between. The CDR3: CASSQDRWGDSPLHF. DNA of the CDR3: TGCGCCAGCAGCCAAGATCGATGGGGCGATTCACCCCTCCACTTT.

The CDR3 spells CASSLKRGGQETQYF. The DNA for the CDR3 is TGTGCCAGCAGCTTGAAACGGGGAGGACAAGAGACCCAGTACTTC. The rearrangement joins TRBV5-6 to TRBJ2-5, with D possibly TRBD2 on 6 matching bases. Between the trimmed V and J ends, which lost 1 base and 2 bases, there was a span of 12 bases. CDR1 is SGHDT and CDR2 is YYEEEE in the germline V gene. This CDR3 is built from 15 residues. The full variable domain, in which reference TRBV5-6 and TRBJ2-5 provide the parts outside the CDR3, is DAGVTQSPTHLIKTRGQQVTLRCSPKSGHDTVSWYQQALGQGPQFIFQYYEEEERQRGNFPDRFSGHQFPNYSSELNVNALLLGDSALYLCASSLKRGGQETQYFGPGTRLLVL.

This chain links TRBV6-5 with TRBJ2-5; tentatively, D is TRBD2 (6 bases). V was pared by 5 bases and J by 10 bases, with 20 bases between. Per germline, CDR1 MNHEY and CDR2 SVGAGI. This CDR3 spans 14 amino acids. The CDR3 coding sequence is TGTGCCAGCAGTCGGGACGGGCCCACGGGGGACCAGTACTTC. Translation gives CASSRDGPTGDQYF.

This chain links TRBV6-1 with TRBJ2-2; TRBD2 aligns across 10 bases. V was pared by 8 bases and J by 7 bases, with 7 bases of the junction left unmatched. Germline loops: CDR1 MNHNS, CDR2 SASEGT. This CDR3 is built from 14 residues. CDR3: CASSLAGVGGELFF. In nucleotides, the CDR3 is TGTGCCAGCTCTCTAGCGGGGGTGGGCGGGGAGCTGTTTTTT.

The J gene is TRBJ1-1, the V gene TRBV14; D remains ambiguous. The CDR3 loop spans 13 amino acids. Per germline, CDR1 SGHDN and CDR2 FVKESK. V was pared by 3 bases and J by 1 base, with 6 bases between. CDR3 protein: CASSHRRNTEAFF. DNA for the CDR3: TGTGCCAGCAGCCACCGGAGGAACACTGAAGCTTTCTTT.

The rearrangement uses TRBV5-1 and TRBJ2-3; possibly TRBD1 for D (5 bases). Trimming took 2 bases from V and 2 from J, leaving 12 bases between them. The CDR3 extends over 15 amino acids. Germline V gives CDR1 SGHRS, CDR2 YFSETQ. The CDR3: CASSLEQAITDTQYF. The DNA for the CDR3 is TGCGCCAGCAGCTTAGAACAGGCGATCACAGATACGCAGTATTTT.

This chain connects TRBV7-3 to TRBJ2-3; 8 bases match TRBD1. Trimming cost V 6 bases and J 5 bases; bases outside gene matches: 4. Germline values: CDR1 SGHTA, CDR2 FQGTGA. The CDR3 extends over 13 amino acids. The CDR3 DNA follows: TGTGCCAGCAGTTCCGACAGGGGAGATACGCAGTATTTT. Protein sequence: CASSSDRGDTQYF.

This clone occurred once. The chain links TRBV18 to TRBJ2-1; tentatively, D is TRBD1 (5 bases). The CDR3 runs 17 residues. V dropped 0 bases and J dropped 9 bases, with 21 bases sitting between them. CDR1 and CDR2 from the germline V gene are KGHSH and LQKENI. The CDR3 DNA follows: TGTGCCAGCTCACCACCGAGACTGACAGAATCTATCCGTGAGCAGTTCTTC. This translates into CASSPPRLTESIREQFF.

The chain employs TRBV19 and TRBJ2-6; no clear D gene. CDR3 size: 13 residues. CDR1 LNHDA and CDR2 SQIVND come from the germline V gene (reference sequence). V lost 7 bases to trimming and J lost 5 bases, with 9 bases between them. This chain's CDR3 is CASTLHWANVLTF. The CDR3 DNA reads TGTGCCAGTACCCTCCACTGGGCCAACGTCCTGACTTTC.

The V and J genes are TRBV4-3 and TRBJ2-5, with TRBD2 matching 13 bases. There are 16 residues in the CDR3. The V gene's germline CDR1 is LGHNA and CDR2 YSLEER. V shed 5 bases and J 1 base; nucleotides not matched to a gene: 4. The DNA for the CDR3 is TGCGCCAGCAGCTACGGGACTAGCGGGGCCCAAGAGACCCAGTACTTC. Amino acid sequence: CASSYGTSGAQETQYF.

This clone was observed a single time. The V gene is TRBV21-1, the J gene TRBJ2-5; the D call TRBD1 from the table was never checked on the DNA. TRBV21-1 is a recognized pseudogene. The CDR3 is 18 amino acids. Here the CDR3 DNA reads TGTGCCAGCAGCAAAAGGGGGCAGGGAGGCCCCCCTCAAGAGACCCAGTACTTC. It translates to CASSKRGQGGPPQETQYF.

The chain uses TRBV6-1 and TRBJ2-3; D not certain. Trimming cost V 2 bases and J 5 bases, with 5 bases left between them. CDR1 MNHNS and CDR2 SASEGT come from the germline V gene. The CDR3 runs 12 residues. The CDR3 nucleotides are TGTGCCAGCAGTGAATACGGAGATACGCAGTATTTT. Protein: CASSEYGDTQYF.